The 25 T cell receptor beta chains below come from one sample, sequenced in a study of blood T cells in healthy people across ages. A second PCR of roughly 7 to 11 cycles used a sample-barcoded 5' primer and a J-beta primer mix. TCRdb reprocessed the 5' RACE reads via MiXCR and lists one record per CDR3 protein. The sample lists nearly 800,000 distinct CDR3 sequences; 25% were seen once. This sample was also put to use in a study of T cells of mothers and their children.

The sequencing sample was made of blood. These receptors originate from a boy aged 5-17 years in good health.

The sample holds a few counts of this clonotype. The chain couples TRBV28 to TRBJ2-7; possible D gene TRBD1, 6 bases. CDR1 is MDHEN and CDR2 is SYDVKM in the germline V gene. The germline V and J ends were trimmed by 6 bases and 5 bases, with 17 bases remaining between them. The CDR3 consists of 14 residues. In DNA form, the CDR3 reads TGTGCCAGCAGCCTCTTGAAGGGGGTCCACGAGCAGTACTTC. Protein product: CASSLLKGVHEQYF.

The chain uses TRBV18 and TRBJ1-1; D not certain. Trimming pared 3 bases from V and 0 bases from J, leaving 8 bases between. Germline loops: CDR1 KGHSH, CDR2 LQKENI. This CDR3 is built from 14 residues. CDR3 bases: TGTGCCAGCTCACCGAGCCAGCTGAACACTGAAGCTTTCTTT. It is translated as CASSPSQLNTEAFF. The variable domain in full, with the rest retrieved from reference TRBV18 and TRBJ1-1, is NAGVMQNPRHLVRRRGQEARLRCSPMKGHSHVYWYRQLPEEGLKFMVYLQKENIIDESGMPKERFSAEFPKEGPSILRIQQVVRGDSAAYFCASSPSQLNTEAFFGQGTRLTVV.

This clonotype was picked up one time. Its ends do not fully match the called genes, so a read error is possible. The chain has TRBV11-2 and TRBJ2-1; 10 positions agree with TRBD2. The germline CDR1 and CDR2 sequences are SGHAT and FQNNGV. CDR3 size: 16 residues. CDR3 region: CAGRLGLAVPYNEQFF. The DNA of the CDR3 is TGTGCCGGCAGACTCGGACTAGCGGTACCCTACAATGAGCAGTTCTTC.

The chain is built from TRBV24-1 and TRBJ1-5, with D hard to call. Germline CDR1 and CDR2: KGHDR and SFDVKD. This CDR3 has 13 residues. V was trimmed by 9 bases and J by 0 bases, leaving 8 bases between them. CDR3 amino acids: CATQYASNQPQHF. DNA of the CDR3: TGTGCCACCCAGTACGCTAGCAATCAGCCCCAGCATTTT.

This clonotype has a single count. The rearrangement links TRBV6-5 to TRBJ1-6; D gene uncertain. Trimming took off 2 bases at V and 9 bases at J, with 11 bases between the two ends. Germline V gene lookup returns CDR1 MNHEY and CDR2 SVGAGI. This CDR3 spans 14 amino acids. The CDR3 sequence: CASSYGQDFSPLHF. The CDR3 nucleotides are TGTGCCAGCAGTTACGGCCAGGATTTTTCACCCCTCCACTTT.

The table lists this clonotype with a few counts. The genes are TRBV7-9 and TRBJ2-4; 10 bases agree with TRBD2. The V gene end was trimmed by 3 bases and the J gene end by 8 bases; junction bases not matched to a gene: 7. Germline values: CDR1 SEHNR, CDR2 FQNEAQ (reference sequence). This CDR3 has 15 amino acids. CDR3 bases: TGTGCCAGCAGCTTCCCTAGCGGGAGAATAGACATTCAGTACTTC. Translation gives CASSFPSGRIDIQYF.

V gene TRBV7-2 combines with J gene TRBJ2-5; 7 bases map to TRBD2. Trimming took 3 bases from V and 3 from J; bases not matched to a gene: 4. Germline V CDR1 and CDR2: SGHTA, FQGNSA. This CDR3 is 14 amino acids long. The CDR3 nucleotides are TGTGCCAGCAGCTTTATGGCGGGAGAAGAGACCCAGTACTTC. This sequence encodes CASSFMAGEETQYF.

The CDR3 loop reads CASSLYVGNTGELFF. As DNA, the CDR3 is TGTGCCAGCAGCTTATACGTGGGGAACACCGGGGAGCTGTTTTTT. V usage is TRBV7-2 and J usage is TRBJ2-2; no firm D call. CDR1 and CDR2 from the germline V gene are SGHTA and FQGNSA. The CDR3 loop spans 15 amino acids. V lost 2 bases, J lost 1 base, and 8 bases lay in between.

The rearrangement joins TRBV4-3 to TRBJ2-7; either TRBD1 or TRBD2 may fit D (5 bases each). Germline V CDR1 and CDR2: LGHNA, YSLEER. The germline V and J ends were trimmed by 1 base and 7 bases, with 17 bases remaining between them. This CDR3 is 15 amino acids long. The CDR3 region has the DNA TGCGCCAGCAGCCAAGTCAGGGCCGGGGACGCGGAGCAGTACTTC. It encodes CASSQVRAGDAEQYF.

This chain links TRBV29-1 with TRBJ1-2, with 8 nucleotides matching TRBD1. CDR3 length: 16 residues. The J segment lost 2 bases and the V segment lost 3 bases, leaving 11 bases of the junction unmatched. The germline V gene has CDR1 SQVTM and CDR2 ANQGSEA. The CDR3 loop is CSVDAGQGALNYGYTF. CDR3 DNA: TGCAGCGTTGACGCCGGGCAGGGGGCGCTGAACTATGGCTACACCTTC. Together with reference TRBV29-1 and TRBJ1-2, the CDR3 gives the full variable domain: SAVISQKPSRDICQRGTSLTIQCQVDSQVTMMFWYRQQPGQSLTLIATANQGSEATYESGFVIDKFPISRPNLTFSTLTVSNMSPEDSSIYLCSVDAGQGALNYGYTFGSGTRLTVV.

The V and J genes are TRBV11-1 and TRBJ2-5; D is perhaps TRBD1 or TRBD2 (5 bases each). The CDR3 consists of 13 residues. Germline-derived CDR1 and CDR2 are SGHAT and FQDESV (reference sequence). V shed 5 bases and J shed 4 bases, with 11 bases lying between them. For the CDR3, the DNA is TGTGCCAGCAGCCGGGACGGCGGAGAGACCCAGTACTTC. It codes for CASSRDGGETQYF.

There are a few counts of this clonotype. This chain joins TRBV10-3 and TRBJ2-7, with TRBD2 identical over 11 bases. Germline assignment: CDR1 ENHRY and CDR2 SYGVKD. The CDR3 is made up of 16 amino acids. The junction had 9 bases not matched to a gene; V was cut back by 6 bases and J by 2 bases. The CDR3 region is CAISMGLADVAYEQYF. The CDR3 DNA follows: TGTGCCATCAGCATGGGACTAGCGGATGTGGCCTACGAGCAGTACTTC.

There are a few counts of this clonotype. The chain has TRBV6-2 or TRBV6-3 and TRBJ2-4; TRBD1 might be the D (6 bases). The CDR3 is made up of 15 amino acids. Trimming shortened V by 1 base and J by 3 bases, and 10 bases separated the two germline ends. Looked up from germline, CDR1 is MNHEY and CDR2 is SVGEGT. CDR3 nucleotides: TGTGCCAGCAGTTACTGGGGGCTTGACAAAAACATTCAGTACTTC. Its protein is CASSYWGLDKNIQYF.

This clonotype was counted a few times. V gene TRBV9 combines with J gene TRBJ1-2, with TRBD1 matching 9 bases. CDR1 is SGDLS, CDR2 YYNGEE, per germline. This CDR3 contains 15 residues. The junction had 3 bases not matched to a gene; V was cut back by 3 bases and J by 0 bases. As DNA, the CDR3 is TGTGCCAGCAGCGCAGGACAGGGGACTAACTATGGCTACACCTTC. This translates into CASSAGQGTNYGYTF. Combining the CDR3 with reference TRBV9 and TRBJ1-2 gives the whole variable domain DSGVTQTPKHLITATGQRVTLRCSPRSGDLSVYWYQQSLDQGLQFLIQYYNGEERAKGNILERFSAQQFPDLHSELNLSSLELGDSALYFCASSAGQGTNYGYTFGSGTRLTVV.

This clonotype was detected a few times. This rearrangement joins TRBV28 to TRBJ1-5; TRBD1 is a possible D gene (5 bases). CDR1 MDHEN and CDR2 SYDVKM come from the germline V gene. Trimming shortened V by 5 bases and J by 3 bases, and 14 bases separated the two germline ends. The CDR3 spans 15 residues. CDR3 loop: CASSRPPQVNQPQHF. CDR3 DNA sequence: TGTGCCAGCAGTCGCCCCCCACAGGTCAATCAGCCCCAGCATTTT.

This clonotype came up a few times. This chain joins TRBV7-6 and TRBJ2-3; TRBD1 is a possible D gene (5 bases). The CDR3 is 15 residues long. CDR1 and CDR2 from the germline V gene are SGHVS and FNYEAQ. Deletions cut 1 base from V and 7 bases from J, with 15 bases between. CDR3 coding DNA: TGTGCCAGCAGCTTAGAAGTCCAGGGTGATCATACGCAGTATTTT. This encodes CASSLEVQGDHTQYF.

This clonotype was detected a few times. The chain links TRBV6-2 or TRBV6-3 to TRBJ1-1; weak D call: TRBD1 (5 bases). There are 14 residues in the CDR3. CDR1 and CDR2 (germline): MNHEY, SVGEGT. The V end was cut by 4 bases, the J end by 0 bases, with 9 bases between. CDR3 sequence reads: CASSWTTMNTEAFF. The CDR3 bases are TGTGCCAGCAGTTGGACAACTATGAACACTGAAGCTTTCTTT.

The rearrangement uses TRBV27 and TRBJ2-3; no reliable D call. Trimming pared 0 bases from V and 1 base from J, leaving 8 bases between. CDR3 length: 15 residues. The germline CDR1 and CDR2 sequences are MNHEY and SMNVEV (reference sequence). The DNA for the CDR3 is TGTGCCAGCAGTTTATCGGCGGTAGGCACAGATACGCAGTATTTT. Amino acids: CASSLSAVGTDTQYF.

The V gene is TRBV10-3, the J gene TRBJ2-5; a weak D match, TRBD1 (6 bases). The tail of the sequence fits TRBJ2-1 better, so the J call may be wrong. The CDR3 loop spans 15 amino acids. Germline V gene data show CDR1 as ENHRY and CDR2 as SYGVKD. Here the CDR3 DNA reads TGTGCCATCAGTGAGTTTGGGACAAGCCAACATGAGCAGTTCTTC. This codes for CAISEFGTSQHEQFF.

Here the CDR3 reads CATTDRGTDTQYF. Here the CDR3 DNA reads TGTGCCACTACCGACAGGGGCACAGATACGCAGTATTTT. This chain uses TRBV19 with TRBJ2-3; the match to TRBD1 covers 7 bases. Germline CDR1 reads LNHDA; CDR2 reads SQIVND (reference sequence). The CDR3 runs to 13 residues. J gave up 1 base and V 10 bases, and 5 bases lay outside the gene matches. Full variable domain (rest looked up from reference TRBV19 and TRBJ2-3): DGGITQSPKYLFRKEGQNVTLSCEQNLNHDAMYWYRQDPGQGLRLIYYSQIVNDFQKGDIAEGYSVSREKKESFPLTVTSAQKNPTAFYLCATTDRGTDTQYFGPGTRLTVL.

The chain uses TRBV4-3 and TRBJ1-3; D uncertain. The CDR3 is 11 residues long. Between the trimmed V and J ends, which lost 5 bases and 8 bases, there was a span of 7 bases. Germline lookup yields CDR1 LGHNA and CDR2 YSLEER. The CDR3 DNA is TGCGCCAGCAGCGGTATGGACACCATATATTTT. The encoded protein is CASSGMDTIYF.

This clonotype was counted between two and nine times. An end of the junction does not agree with germline; a read error may underlie this. The chain recombines TRBV6-2 or TRBV6-3 with TRBJ2-7; perhaps TRBD1 as D (6 bases). The CDR3 extends over 14 amino acids. CDR1 and CDR2 (germline): MNHEY, SVGEGT. The DNA for the CDR3 is TGTGCCAGCAGTACGGGACAATACTCCCACGAGCAGTACTTC. Protein: CASSTGQYSHEQYF.

This clonotype was seen a few times. The chain carries TRBV12-3 or TRBV12-4 and TRBJ1-4; D is unresolved. The CDR3 loop spans 17 amino acids. With 1 base removed from V and 5 bases from J, the gap between germline ends came to 17 bases. CDR3 residues: CASSLEDLRVKNEKLFF. The CDR3 DNA follows: TGTGCCAGCAGTTTAGAAGACTTGAGGGTGAAGAATGAAAAACTGTTTTTT.

This chain joins TRBV6-5 and TRBJ2-1, with TRBD2 matching 11 bases. Unmatched junction bases numbered 5, after V lost 7 bases and J lost 6 bases. Germline CDR1 MNHEY, CDR2 SVGAGI. The CDR3 contains 14 residues. The CDR3 DNA reads TGTGCCAGCAAACTAGCGGGAGTTGCCAATGAGCAGTTCTTC. It yields the protein CASKLAGVANEQFF.

This clonotype was observed a few times. The chain has TRBV7-9 and TRBJ2-2; 8 nucleotides line up with TRBD2. This CDR3 has 14 amino acids. The V and J ends lost 4 bases and 6 bases, in that order; junction bases with no gene match: 4. Germline assignment: CDR1 SEHNR and CDR2 FQNEAQ (reference sequence). The CDR3: CASSSGLVPGELFF. CDR3 nucleotides: TGTGCCAGCAGCTCGGGACTAGTCCCCGGGGAGCTGTTTTTT.